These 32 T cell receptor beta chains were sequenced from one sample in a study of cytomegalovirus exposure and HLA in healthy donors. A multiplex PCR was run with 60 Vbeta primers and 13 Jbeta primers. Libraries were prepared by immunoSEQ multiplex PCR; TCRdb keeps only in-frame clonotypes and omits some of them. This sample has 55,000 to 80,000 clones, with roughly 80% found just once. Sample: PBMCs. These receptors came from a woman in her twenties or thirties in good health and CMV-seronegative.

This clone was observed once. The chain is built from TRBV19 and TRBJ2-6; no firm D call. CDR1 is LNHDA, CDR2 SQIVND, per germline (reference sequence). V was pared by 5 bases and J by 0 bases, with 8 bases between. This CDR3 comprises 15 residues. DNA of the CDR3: TGTGCCAGTAGTGCCCGGTTCTCTGGGGCCAACGTCCTGACTTTC. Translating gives CASSARFSGANVLTF.

The DNA for the CDR3 is TGTGCCAGCAGCCAGACTAGCGGGGAGGTCGGGGAGCTGTTTTTT. Protein: CASSQTSGEVGELFF. The chain employs TRBV7-9 and TRBJ2-2, with TRBD2 identical over 11 bases. The trim removed 5 bases at V and 7 bases at J, leaving 6 bases unmatched. The CDR3 length is 15 residues. CDR1 and CDR2 (germline): SEHNR, FQNEAQ (reference sequence).

CDR3 DNA: TGTGCCAGCAGCTTAGGGGTCGGAGGGGTCCGACGCGCTGAAGCTTTCTTT. Protein sequence: CASSLGVGGVRRAEAFF. V is TRBV7-2 and J is TRBJ1-1, with D maybe TRBD1 (5 bases). This CDR3 has 17 residues. Trimming removed 1 base from V and 6 bases from J, with 21 bases in between. Germline V lookup: CDR1 SGHTA, CDR2 FQGNSA.

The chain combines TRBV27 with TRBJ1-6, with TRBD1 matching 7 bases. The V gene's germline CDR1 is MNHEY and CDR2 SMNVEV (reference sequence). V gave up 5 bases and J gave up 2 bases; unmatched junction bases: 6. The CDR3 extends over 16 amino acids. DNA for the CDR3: TGTGCCAGCAGTCAACAGGGGAACGCCTATAATTCACCCCTCCACTTT. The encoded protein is CASSQQGNAYNSPLHF.

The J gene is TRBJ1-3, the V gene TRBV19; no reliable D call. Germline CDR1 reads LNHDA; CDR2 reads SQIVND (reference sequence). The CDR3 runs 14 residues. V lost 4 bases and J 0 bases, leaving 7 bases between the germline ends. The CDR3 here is CASSNGGSGNTIYF. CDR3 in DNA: TGTGCCAGTAGTAATGGCGGCTCTGGAAACACCATATATTTT.

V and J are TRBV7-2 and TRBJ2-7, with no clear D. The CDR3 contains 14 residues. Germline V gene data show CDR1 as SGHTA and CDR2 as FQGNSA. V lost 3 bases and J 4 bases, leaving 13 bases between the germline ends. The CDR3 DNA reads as TGTGCCAGCAGCTTTCCCGGGTTCGGGTACGAGCAGTACTTC. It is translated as CASSFPGFGYEQYF. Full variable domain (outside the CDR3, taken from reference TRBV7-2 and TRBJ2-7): GAGVSQSPSNKVTEKGKDVELRCDPISGHTALYWYRQSLGQGLEFLIYFQGNSAPDKSGLPSDRFSAERTGGSVSTLTIQRTQQEDSAVYLCASSFPGFGYEQYFGPGTRLTVT.

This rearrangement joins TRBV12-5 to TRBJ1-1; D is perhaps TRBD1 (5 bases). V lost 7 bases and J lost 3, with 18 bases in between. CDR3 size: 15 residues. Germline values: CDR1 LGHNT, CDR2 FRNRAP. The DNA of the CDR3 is TGTGCTAGTGCCAGCCGATCACCAGGGTACACTGAAGCTTTCTTT. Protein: CASASRSPGYTEAFF.

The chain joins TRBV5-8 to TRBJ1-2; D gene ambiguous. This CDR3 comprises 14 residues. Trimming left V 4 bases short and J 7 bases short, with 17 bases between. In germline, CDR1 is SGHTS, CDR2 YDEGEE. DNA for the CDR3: TGTGCCAGCAGCCCCCGGGGTCTAGCAAGTGGCTACACCTTC. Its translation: CASSPRGLASGYTF.

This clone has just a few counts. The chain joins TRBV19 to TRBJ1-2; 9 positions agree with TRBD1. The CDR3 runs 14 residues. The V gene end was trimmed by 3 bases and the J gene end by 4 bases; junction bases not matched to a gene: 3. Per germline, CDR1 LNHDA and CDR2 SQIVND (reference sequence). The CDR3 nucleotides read TGTGCCAGTAGTATGGACAGGGGCCTCTATGGCTACACCTTC. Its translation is CASSMDRGLYGYTF.

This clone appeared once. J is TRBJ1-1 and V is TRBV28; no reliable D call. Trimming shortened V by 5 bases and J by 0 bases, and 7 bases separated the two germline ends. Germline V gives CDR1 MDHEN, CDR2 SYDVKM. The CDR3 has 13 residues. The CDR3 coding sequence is TGTGCCAGCAGTGGAGTTATGAACACTGAAGCTTTCTTT. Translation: CASSGVMNTEAFF.

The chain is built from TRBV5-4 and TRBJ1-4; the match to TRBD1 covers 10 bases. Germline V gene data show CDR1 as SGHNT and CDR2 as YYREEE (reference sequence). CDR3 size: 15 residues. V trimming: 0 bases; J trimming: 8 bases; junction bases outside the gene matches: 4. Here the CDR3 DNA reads TGTGCCAGCAGCTTGGCCTTGGGACAGGGGGAAAAACTGTTTTTT. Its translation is CASSLALGQGEKLFF.

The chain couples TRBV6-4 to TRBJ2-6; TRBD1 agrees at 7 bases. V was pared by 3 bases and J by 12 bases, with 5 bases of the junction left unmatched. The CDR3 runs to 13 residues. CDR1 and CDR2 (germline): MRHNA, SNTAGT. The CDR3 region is CASSETDRSVLTF. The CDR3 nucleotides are TGTGCCAGCAGTGAGACGGACAGGTCCGTCCTGACTTTC.

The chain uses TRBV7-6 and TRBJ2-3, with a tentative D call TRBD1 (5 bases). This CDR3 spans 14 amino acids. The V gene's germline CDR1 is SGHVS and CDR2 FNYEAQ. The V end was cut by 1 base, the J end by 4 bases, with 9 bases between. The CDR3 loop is CASSLEPGSDTQYF. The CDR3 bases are TGTGCCAGCAGCTTAGAACCAGGGTCAGATACGCAGTATTTT. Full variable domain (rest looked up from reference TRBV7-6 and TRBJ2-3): GAGVSQSPRYKVTKRGQDVALRCDPISGHVSLYWYRQALGQGPEFLTYFNYEAQQDKSGLPNDRFSAERPEGSISTLTIQRTEQRDSAMYRCASSLEPGSDTQYFGPGTRLTVL.

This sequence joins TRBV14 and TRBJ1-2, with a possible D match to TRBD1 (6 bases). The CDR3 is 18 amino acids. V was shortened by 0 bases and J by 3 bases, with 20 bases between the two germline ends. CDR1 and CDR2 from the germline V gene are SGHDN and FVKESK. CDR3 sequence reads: CASSQERHPRTAYYGYTF. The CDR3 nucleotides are TGTGCCAGCAGCCAAGAGAGGCATCCGCGGACAGCGTACTATGGCTACACCTTC. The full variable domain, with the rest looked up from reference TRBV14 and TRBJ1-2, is EAGVTQFPSHSVIEKGQTVTLRCDPISGHDNLYWYRRVMGKEIKFLLHFVKESKQDESGMPNNRFLAERTGGTYSTLKVQPAELEDSGVYFCASSQERHPRTAYYGYTFGSGTRLTVV.

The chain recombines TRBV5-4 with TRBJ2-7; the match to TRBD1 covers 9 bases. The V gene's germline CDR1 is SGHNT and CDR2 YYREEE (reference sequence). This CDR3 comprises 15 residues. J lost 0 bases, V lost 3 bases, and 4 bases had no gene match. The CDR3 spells CASSWDRVSSYEQYF. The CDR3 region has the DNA TGTGCCAGCAGCTGGGACAGGGTAAGCTCCTACGAGCAGTACTTC.

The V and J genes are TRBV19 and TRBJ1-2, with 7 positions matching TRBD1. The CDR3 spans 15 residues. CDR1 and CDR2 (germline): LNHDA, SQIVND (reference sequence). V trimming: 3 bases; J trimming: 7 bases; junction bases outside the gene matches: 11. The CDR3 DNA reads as TGTGCCAGTAGTATTAATCTGGGACAGAGAATTGGCTACACCTTC. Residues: CASSINLGQRIGYTF.

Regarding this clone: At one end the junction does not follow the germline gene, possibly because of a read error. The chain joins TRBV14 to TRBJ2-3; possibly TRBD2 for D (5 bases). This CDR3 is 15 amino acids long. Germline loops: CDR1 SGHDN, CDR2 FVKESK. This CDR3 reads CASSQDRAGTDTRYF. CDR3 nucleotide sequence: TGTGCCAGCAGCCAAGATCGTGCGGGCACAGATACGCGGTATTTT.

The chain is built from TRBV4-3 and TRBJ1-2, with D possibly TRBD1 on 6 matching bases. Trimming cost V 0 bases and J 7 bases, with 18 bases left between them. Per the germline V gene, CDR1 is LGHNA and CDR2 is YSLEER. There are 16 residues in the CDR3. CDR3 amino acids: CASSQESTGPRGGYTF. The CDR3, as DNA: TGCGCCAGCAGCCAAGAAAGTACAGGGCCACGGGGTGGCTACACCTTC.

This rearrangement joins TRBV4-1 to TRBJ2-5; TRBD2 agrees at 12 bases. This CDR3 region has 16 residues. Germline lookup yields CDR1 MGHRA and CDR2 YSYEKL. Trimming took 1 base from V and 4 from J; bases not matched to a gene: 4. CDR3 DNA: TGCGCCAGCAGCCAAGCCGCGACTAGCGGGGGAGAGACCCAGTACTTC. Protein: CASSQAATSGGETQYF.

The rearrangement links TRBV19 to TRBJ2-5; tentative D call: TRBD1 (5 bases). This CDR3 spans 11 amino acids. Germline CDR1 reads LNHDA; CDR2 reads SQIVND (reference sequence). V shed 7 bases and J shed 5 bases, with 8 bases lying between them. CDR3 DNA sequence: TGTGCCAGTAAGGGGTGGGAGACCCAGTACTTC. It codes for CASKGWETQYF.

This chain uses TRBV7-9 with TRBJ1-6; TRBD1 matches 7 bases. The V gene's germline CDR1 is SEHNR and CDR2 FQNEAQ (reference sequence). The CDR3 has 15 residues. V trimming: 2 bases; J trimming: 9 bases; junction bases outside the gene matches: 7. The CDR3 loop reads CASSLPGTAASPLHF. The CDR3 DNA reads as TGTGCCAGCAGCTTACCAGGGACAGCGGCTTCACCCCTCCACTTT.

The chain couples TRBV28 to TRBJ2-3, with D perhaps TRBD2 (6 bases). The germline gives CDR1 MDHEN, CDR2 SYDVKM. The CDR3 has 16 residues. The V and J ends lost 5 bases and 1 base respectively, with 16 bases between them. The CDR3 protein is CASSPQGGVRTDTQYF. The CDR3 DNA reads TGTGCCAGCAGTCCCCAGGGCGGGGTTCGCACAGATACGCAGTATTTT.

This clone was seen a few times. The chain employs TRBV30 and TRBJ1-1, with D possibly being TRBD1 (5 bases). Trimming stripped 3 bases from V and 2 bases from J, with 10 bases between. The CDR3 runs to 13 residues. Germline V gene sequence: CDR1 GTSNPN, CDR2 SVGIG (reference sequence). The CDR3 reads CAWSHRSNTEAFF. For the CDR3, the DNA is TGTGCCTGGAGCCACAGGAGCAACACTGAAGCTTTCTTT.

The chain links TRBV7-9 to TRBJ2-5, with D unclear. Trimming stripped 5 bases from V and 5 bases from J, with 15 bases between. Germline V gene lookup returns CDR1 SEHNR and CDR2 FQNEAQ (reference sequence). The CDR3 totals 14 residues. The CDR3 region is CASSPLPELETQYF. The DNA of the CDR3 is TGTGCCAGCAGCCCTCTGCCAGAATTGGAGACCCAGTACTTC.

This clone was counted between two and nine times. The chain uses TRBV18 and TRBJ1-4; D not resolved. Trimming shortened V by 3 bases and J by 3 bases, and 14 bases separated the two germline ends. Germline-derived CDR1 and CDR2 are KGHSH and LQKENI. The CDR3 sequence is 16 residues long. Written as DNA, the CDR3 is TGTGCCAGCTCACCCAACATCTATGAGGCTAATGAAAAACTGTTTTTT. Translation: CASSPNIYEANEKLFF.

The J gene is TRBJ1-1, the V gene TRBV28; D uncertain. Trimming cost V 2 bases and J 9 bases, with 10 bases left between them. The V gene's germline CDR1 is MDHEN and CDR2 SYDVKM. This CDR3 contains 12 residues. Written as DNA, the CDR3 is TGTGCCAGCAGTTTAGATTACAGAAAAGCTTTCTTT. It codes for CASSLDYRKAFF.

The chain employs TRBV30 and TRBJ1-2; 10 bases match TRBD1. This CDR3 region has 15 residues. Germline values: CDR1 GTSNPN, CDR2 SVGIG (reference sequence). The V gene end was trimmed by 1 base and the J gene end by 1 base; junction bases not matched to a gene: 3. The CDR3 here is CAWSADRGSNYGYTF. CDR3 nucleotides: TGTGCCTGGAGTGCGGACAGGGGGAGTAACTATGGCTACACCTTC.

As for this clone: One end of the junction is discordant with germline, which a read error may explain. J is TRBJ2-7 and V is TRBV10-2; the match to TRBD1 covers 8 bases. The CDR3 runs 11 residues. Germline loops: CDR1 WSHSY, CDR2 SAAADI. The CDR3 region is CAVVTGQAAHF. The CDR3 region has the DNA TGCGCCGTTGTGACGGGACAGGCCGCGCACTTC.

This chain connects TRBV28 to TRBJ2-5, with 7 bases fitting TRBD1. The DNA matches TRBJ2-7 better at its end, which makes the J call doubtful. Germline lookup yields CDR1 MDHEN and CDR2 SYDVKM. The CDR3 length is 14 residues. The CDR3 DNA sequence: TGTGCCAGCAGACCCCCGACAGGGTTCTACGAGCAGTACTTC. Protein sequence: CASRPPTGFYEQYF.

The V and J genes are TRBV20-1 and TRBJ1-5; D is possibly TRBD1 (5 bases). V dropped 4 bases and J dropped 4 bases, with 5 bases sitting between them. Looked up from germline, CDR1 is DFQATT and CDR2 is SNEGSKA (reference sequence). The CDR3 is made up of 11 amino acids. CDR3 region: CSAKGNQPQHF. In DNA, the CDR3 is TGCAGTGCTAAGGGGAATCAGCCCCAGCATTTT.

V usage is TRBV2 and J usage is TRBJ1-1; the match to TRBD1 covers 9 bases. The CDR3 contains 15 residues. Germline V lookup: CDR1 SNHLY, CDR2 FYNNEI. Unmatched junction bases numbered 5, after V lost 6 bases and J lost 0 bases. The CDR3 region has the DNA TGTGCCAGCAGGGGACAGGGAACTATGAACACTGAAGCTTTCTTT. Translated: CASRGQGTMNTEAFF.

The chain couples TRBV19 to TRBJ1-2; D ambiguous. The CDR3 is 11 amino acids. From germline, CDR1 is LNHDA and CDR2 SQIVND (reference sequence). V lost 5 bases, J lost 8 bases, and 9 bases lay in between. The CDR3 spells CASSPSVGYTF. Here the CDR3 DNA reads TGTGCCAGTAGTCCCTCTGTCGGCTACACCTTC.